The 17 T cell receptor beta chains in this list originate from one sample, sequenced in a study of T cell responses to AZD1222 COVID-19 vaccine. Libraries were prepared by immunoSEQ multiplex PCR; TCRdb keeps only in-frame clonotypes and omits some of them. The top ten clones hold 6% to 8% of a sample with 90,000 to 150,000 clones, 85% to 90% of them seen once. The specimen comprised peripheral blood, sampled 28 days after the second AZD1222 dose. These receptors originate from an adult who received the AZD1222 COVID-19 vaccine.

This clone was seen many times. The CDR3 protein is CASSQDPGAGAGELFF. The CDR3 coding sequence is TGCGCCAGCAGCCAAGATCCGGGGGCAGGCGCCGGGGAGCTGTTTTTT. V and J are TRBV4-3 and TRBJ2-2, with D perhaps being TRBD1 or TRBD2 (6 bases each). Germline V gives CDR1 LGHNA, CDR2 YSLEER. This CDR3 spans 16 amino acids. V lost 0 bases and J 6 bases, leaving 14 bases between the germline ends.

CDR3 nucleotides: TGCGCCAGCAGCGACGGGACAGGAAGACGCTACGAGCAGTACTTC. This codes for CASSDGTGRRYEQYF. This rearrangement joins TRBV4-1 to TRBJ2-7, with 8 positions matching TRBD1. CDR3 length: 15 residues. Germline V CDR1 and CDR2: MGHRA, YSYEKL. V gave up 5 bases and J gave up 3 bases; unmatched junction bases: 9.

The V call is TRBV19, the J call TRBJ2-3, with TRBD2 matching 12 bases. Germline CDR1 reads LNHDA; CDR2 reads SQIVND (reference sequence). The V gene end was trimmed by 1 base and the J gene end by 2 bases; junction bases not matched to a gene: 7. This CDR3 contains 18 residues. The CDR3 DNA is TGTGCCAGTAGTATAGGGACTAGCGGGGCCTCCTACACAGATACGCAGTATTTT. Translating it yields CASSIGTSGASYTDTQYF. Together with reference TRBV19 and TRBJ2-3, the CDR3 gives the full variable domain: DGGITQSPKYLFRKEGQNVTLSCEQNLNHDAMYWYRQDPGQGLRLIYYSQIVNDFQKGDIAEGYSVSREKKESFPLTVTSAQKNPTAFYLCASSIGTSGASYTDTQYFGPGTRLTVL.

The V and J genes are TRBV11-3 and TRBJ2-3; D not resolved. Germline CDR1 and CDR2: SGHNT and YENEEA. The CDR3 totals 16 residues. Trimming left V 2 bases short and J 5 bases short, with 17 bases between. CDR3 in DNA: TGTGCCAGCAGCTTATTCGGCGGTGCATCGGGAGATACGCAGTATTTT. It translates to CASSLFGGASGDTQYF. The entire variable domain, with the rest obtained from reference TRBV11-3 and TRBJ2-3, is as follows: EAGVVQSPRYKIIEKKQPVAFWCNPISGHNTLYWYLQNLGQGPELLIRYENEEAVDDSQLPKDRFSAERLKGVDSTLKIQPAELGDSAVYLCASSLFGGASGDTQYFGPGTRLTVL.

The chain recombines TRBV27 with TRBJ2-6, with D possibly matching TRBD1 (7 bases). The germline CDR1 and CDR2 sequences are MNHEY and SMNVEV (reference sequence). This CDR3 is built from 17 residues. Trimming stripped 6 bases from V and 6 bases from J, with 21 bases between. CDR3 amino acids: CASSLQGGAGSANVLTF. CDR3 bases: TGTGCCAGCAGCCTGCAGGGGGGCGCGGGCTCGGCCAACGTCCTGACTTTC.

The chain is built from TRBV6-4 and TRBJ2-1; TRBD2 matches 8 bases. Germline values: CDR1 MRHNA, CDR2 SNTAGT. This CDR3 spans 12 amino acids. V lost 4 bases and J lost 16; bases outside the gene matches: 9. The CDR3 nucleotides read TGTGCCAGCAGTGCACCGGGGGGGAGTGGTTTCTTC. Translation: CASSAPGGSGFF.

The CDR3, as DNA: TGTGCCAGCAGGACATACACTGAAGCTTTCTTT. Translating gives CASRTYTEAFF. The chain combines TRBV12-3 or TRBV12-4 with TRBJ1-1; no clear D. The CDR3 length is 11 residues. The V and J ends lost 6 bases and 3 bases respectively, with 5 bases between them.

V and J are TRBV7-6 and TRBJ1-2, with D possibly TRBD1 on 6 matching bases. Germline loops: CDR1 SGHVS, CDR2 FNYEAQ. V lost 5 bases and J 2 bases, leaving 15 bases between the germline ends. The CDR3 runs 15 residues. This CDR3 is CASSRRQGTNYGYTF. For the CDR3, the DNA is TGTGCCAGCAGCCGTAGGCAGGGGACGAACTATGGCTACACCTTC.

The chain couples TRBV7-6 to TRBJ2-3; D is perhaps TRBD1 or TRBD2 (5 bases each). V lost 1 base to trimming and J lost 1 base, with 9 bases between them. The CDR3 has 15 residues. Germline V gene lookup returns CDR1 SGHVS and CDR2 FNYEAQ. The CDR3 sequence: CASSLGGGGTDTQYF. DNA of the CDR3: TGTGCCAGCAGCTTAGGTGGGGGAGGCACAGATACGCAGTATTTT.

A few counts support this clone. The V call is TRBV18, the J call TRBJ2-7; D perhaps matches TRBD1 (5 bases). The CDR3 is 14 amino acids. Trimming removed 6 bases at V and 3 bases at J, with 15 bases between. CDR1 is KGHSH and CDR2 is LQKENI in the germline V gene. CDR3 region: CASSPDSENYEQYF. CDR3 bases: TGTGCCAGCTCGCCCGACAGCGAAAACTACGAGCAGTACTTC.

The chain combines TRBV15 with TRBJ2-7, with D perhaps assigned TRBD1 or TRBD2 (5 bases each). V was trimmed by 0 bases and J by 2 bases, leaving 14 bases between them. This CDR3 contains 16 residues. The germline V gene encodes CDR1 LNHNV and CDR2 YYDKDF (reference sequence). The CDR3 DNA reads as TGTGCCACCAGCAGAGAAGTTCCGGGGCGACCCTACGAGCAGTACTTC. Translation: CATSREVPGRPYEQYF.

This clone came up once. The rearrangement joins TRBV10-1 to TRBJ2-7; 7 bases match TRBD2. Germline CDR1 and CDR2: WNHNN and SYGVQD (reference sequence). The CDR3 consists of 11 residues. V trimming: 10 bases; J trimming: 7 bases; junction bases outside the gene matches: 7. The CDR3 is CATQWGGEQYF. The DNA of the CDR3 is TGCGCCACACAATGGGGGGGGGAGCAGTACTTC.

J is TRBJ2-7 and V is TRBV5-5; D not certain. Trimming pared 0 bases from V and 0 bases from J, leaving 7 bases between. The CDR3 is made up of 14 amino acids. Germline V gene lookup returns CDR1 SGHKS and CDR2 YYEKEE (reference sequence). CDR3: CASSLETHSYEQYF. CDR3 DNA: TGTGCCAGCAGCTTGGAGACACACTCCTACGAGCAGTACTTC. Full variable domain (outside the CDR3, taken from reference TRBV5-5 and TRBJ2-7): DAGVTQSPTHLIKTRGQQVTLRCSPISGHKSVSWYQQVLGQGPQFIFQYYEKEERGRGNFPDRFSARQFPNYSSELNVNALLLGDSALYLCASSLETHSYEQYFGPGTRLTVT.

The rearrangement joins TRBV7-3 to TRBJ2-4; 8 nucleotides align to TRBD1. V shed 0 bases and J 0 bases; nucleotides not matched to a gene: 4. Germline lookup yields CDR1 SGHTA and CDR2 FQGTGA. The CDR3 contains 17 residues. CDR3 nucleotide sequence: TGTGCCAGCAGCTTAACTGGGGACAGGTTAGCCAAAAACATTCAGTACTTC. This encodes CASSLTGDRLAKNIQYF.

This clone has just one count. V gene TRBV12-3 or TRBV12-4 combines with J gene TRBJ2-3, with a tentative D call TRBD2 (6 bases). This CDR3 contains 11 residues. The ends were cut back, 6 bases at V and 5 bases at J, with 6 bases in the middle. CDR3 sequence reads: CASSGGDTQYF. The CDR3 nucleotides read TGTGCCAGCAGCGGGGGAGATACGCAGTATTTT.

V and J are TRBV28 and TRBJ2-7, with D unclear. The ends were cut back, 3 bases at V and 5 bases at J, with 2 bases in the middle. Looked up from germline, CDR1 is MDHEN and CDR2 is SYDVKM. The CDR3 spans 10 residues. CDR3 region: CASSFHEQYF. The CDR3 DNA reads as TGTGCCAGCAGTTTTCACGAGCAGTACTTC.

V gene TRBV30 combines with J gene TRBJ2-7, with no clear D. Germline assignment: CDR1 GTSNPN and CDR2 SVGIG (reference sequence). V lost 2 bases, J lost 3 bases, and 11 bases lay in between. The CDR3 has 13 amino acids. The CDR3 loop is CAWSRTPLYEQYF. The CDR3 coding sequence is TGTGCCTGGAGTAGGACCCCCCTCTACGAGCAGTACTTC.